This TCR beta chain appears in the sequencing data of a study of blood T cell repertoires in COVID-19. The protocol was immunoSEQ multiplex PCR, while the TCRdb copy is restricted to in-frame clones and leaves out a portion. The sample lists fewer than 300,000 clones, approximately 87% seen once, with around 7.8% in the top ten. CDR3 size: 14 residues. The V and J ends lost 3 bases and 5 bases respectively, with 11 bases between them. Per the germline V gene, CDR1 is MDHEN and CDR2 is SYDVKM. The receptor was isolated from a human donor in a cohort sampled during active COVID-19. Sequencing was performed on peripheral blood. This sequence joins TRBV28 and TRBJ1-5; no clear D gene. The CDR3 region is CASSLSPPHQPQHF. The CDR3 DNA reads TGTGCCAGCAGTTTGTCCCCTCCCCATCAGCCCCAGCATTTT.